This TCR beta chain was observed in a study of PD-1 blockade in classical Hodgkin lymphoma (dated by TCRdb to 2019 to 2021). In terms of the full investigation: Nivolumab dosing was 3 mg/kg intravenously every 2 weeks, continuing until either disease progression or unacceptable toxicity. To define a peripheral blood immune signature of response to PD-1 blockade in classical Hodgkin lymphoma, the study combined TCR beta sequencing with CyTOF.

Genomic DNA was extracted with the Qiagen DNeasy kit from unsorted PBMCs and from negatively selected CD4+ and CD8+ fractions. TCR beta CDR3 regions were amplified by immunoSEQ multiplex PCR using primers annealing to V and J segments. A synthetic immune receptor repertoire was used to minimize amplification bias, and remaining bias was computationally removed after sequencing. The paper's processing steps were these. Custom Python scripts were used to quantify repertoire diversity as the Shannon entropy index. Unsorted, CD4+ and CD8+ repertoires were analyzed separately, except for combined analyses in which CD4+ and CD8+ sequences were merged in silico. Clonal expansion was defined as a frequency increase of at least 2-fold after treatment compared with C1D1, and clones undetected at baseline were assigned a pseudocount of 0.5. Singleton clones were defined as clones with 0 or 1 copy at C1D1, and non-singleton clones were defined as clones with 2 or more copies. Clones expanded in unsorted samples were labelled as CD4+, CD8+ or unknown by matching protein sequences in sorted samples from the same patient. Diversity changes from C1D1 to C4D1 were tested in paired samples using Wilcoxon tests. The source is immuneACCESS, and TCRdb retained only in-frame sequences with V and J called. Part of the clones is not carried over; for the studies checked, unresolved V genes explain less than half of this, and the remainder is unexplained. V and J calls and clone size come straight from that table; D and trimming were deduced from the DNA. Within this sample are 70,000 or so clones, with 93% of them counted one time only. The ten largest clones add up to approximately 8% of the sample.

Findings and caveats that apply to the study as a whole: Among trial patients, those achieving complete response had baseline diversity similar to that of newly diagnosed patients, while diversity was significantly lower in partial responders and progressors. Baseline TCR diversity was reported to be lower in newly diagnosed patients than in healthy donors and to be lower still in relapsed/refractory patients. Lower diversity was seen in patients whose nivolumab began less than 1 year after ASCT, and these patients were left out of later analyses so that immune reconstitution would not confound the results. By C4D1, a significant rise was seen in CD4+ TCR diversity but not in CD8+ TCR diversity (p=0.0027 vs p=0.16), and the rise was most apparent among complete responders (p=0.02). Only a single clinical trial cohort was studied, and what caused the repertoire differences, possibly disease activity or prior therapy, remained undefined.

Note on this clone: Its antigen remains unidentified. No base quality information exists; no much larger clone differs at one position.

CDR1 and CDR2 are drawn from the germline V gene: SGHTA, FQGTGA. The CDR3 has 14 amino acids, counting the end cysteine and phenylalanine. Only the CDR3 DNA stays, 42 bases, in frame from base 1. A distance of 12 bases separates the germline ends of V and J, which lose 4 bases and 2 bases respectively. The sample's time point label is to be understood as: cycle 1 day 1 (C1D1), immediately before nivolumab initiation. Relapse after autologous stem cell transplantation had occurred in all trial patients, and cohorts A, B and C were distinguished by prior brentuximab vedotin exposure. The trial cohort was composed of 55 to 65 patients with relapsed/refractory classical Hodgkin lymphoma, for whom complete response, partial response or progressive disease was recorded as best overall response. Single-agent nivolumab was administered to trial patients in the multi-cohort phase II CheckMate 205 trial. An independent review committee assessed best overall response by applying the 2007 International Working Group response criteria. Trial PBMCs were collected just before the start of nivolumab (C1D1) and during therapy at cycle 2 day 1 and cycle 4 day 1. Peripheral blood was collected in 8 mL Vacutainer Cell Preparation Tubes, from which PBMCs were isolated by centrifugation and then cryopreserved.

Rearrangement joined TRBV7-3 to TRBJ2-7, with no D gene named confidently. Specimen: peripheral blood mononuclear cells (PBMCs), collected at baseline. The clonotype originates from a human donor with classical Hodgkin lymphoma. The CDR3 sequence is CASSSIAGAYEQYF. In nucleotides, the sequence is TGTGCCAGCAGCTCCATAGCTGGGGCCTACGAGCAGTACTTC.